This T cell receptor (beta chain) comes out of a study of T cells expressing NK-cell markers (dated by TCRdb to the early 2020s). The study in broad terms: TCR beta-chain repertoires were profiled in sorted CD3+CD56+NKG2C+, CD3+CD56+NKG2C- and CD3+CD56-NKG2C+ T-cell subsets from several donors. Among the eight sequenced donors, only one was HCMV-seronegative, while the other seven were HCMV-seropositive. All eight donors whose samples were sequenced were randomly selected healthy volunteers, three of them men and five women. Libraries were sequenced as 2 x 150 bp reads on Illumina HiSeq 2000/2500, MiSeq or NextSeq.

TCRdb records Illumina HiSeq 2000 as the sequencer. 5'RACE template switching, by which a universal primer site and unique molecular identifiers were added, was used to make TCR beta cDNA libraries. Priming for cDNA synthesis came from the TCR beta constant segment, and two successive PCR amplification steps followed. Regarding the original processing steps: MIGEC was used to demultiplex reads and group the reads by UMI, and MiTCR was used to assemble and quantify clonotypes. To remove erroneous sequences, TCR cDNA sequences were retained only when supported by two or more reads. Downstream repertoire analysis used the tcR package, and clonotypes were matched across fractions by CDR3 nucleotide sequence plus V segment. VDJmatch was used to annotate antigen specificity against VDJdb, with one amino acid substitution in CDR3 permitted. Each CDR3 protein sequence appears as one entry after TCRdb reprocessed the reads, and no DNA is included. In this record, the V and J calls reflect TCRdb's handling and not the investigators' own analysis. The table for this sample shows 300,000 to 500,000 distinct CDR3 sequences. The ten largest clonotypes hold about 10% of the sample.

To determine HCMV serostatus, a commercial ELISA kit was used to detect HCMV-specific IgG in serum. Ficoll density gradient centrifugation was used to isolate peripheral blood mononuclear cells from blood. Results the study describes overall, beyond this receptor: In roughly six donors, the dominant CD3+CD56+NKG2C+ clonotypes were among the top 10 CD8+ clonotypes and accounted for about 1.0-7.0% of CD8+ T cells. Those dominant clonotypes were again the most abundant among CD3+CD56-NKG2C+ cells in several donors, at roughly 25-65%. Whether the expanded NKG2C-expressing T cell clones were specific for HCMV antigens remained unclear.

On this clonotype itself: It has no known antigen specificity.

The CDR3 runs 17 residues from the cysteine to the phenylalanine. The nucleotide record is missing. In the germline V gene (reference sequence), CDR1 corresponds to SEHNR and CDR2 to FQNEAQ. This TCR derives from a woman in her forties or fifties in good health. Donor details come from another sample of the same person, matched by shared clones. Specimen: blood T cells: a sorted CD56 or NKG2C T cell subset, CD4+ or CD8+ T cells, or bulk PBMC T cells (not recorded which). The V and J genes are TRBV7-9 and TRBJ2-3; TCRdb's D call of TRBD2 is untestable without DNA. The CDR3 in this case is CASSLAASLGGTDTQYF.